Described below is a single T cell receptor beta chain sequence and its context. The data are from a study of identifying expanded T cells in peripheral blood. Some clones are missing from TCRdb's copy, which holds only in-frame ones; the method was immunoSEQ multiplex PCR. The top ten hold 2.5% to 3.5% of the sample, which has under 90,000 clones, 70% to 90% seen once. Sequenced: blood. This sequence originates from a person aged 18 to 70 in good health.

For the CDR3, the DNA is TGCAGCGTGGGGCAGGGTGCATCCGGGGAGCTGTTTTTT. This codes for CSVGQGASGELFF. The rearrangement joins TRBV29-1 to TRBJ2-2, with D possibly being TRBD1 (5 bases). CDR3 length equals 13 residues. V gave up 6 bases and J gave up 6 bases, with 14 bases separating them. Germline V gene data show CDR1 as SQVTM and CDR2 as ANQGSEA.